Sequencing of this T cell receptor (beta chain) was carried out in a study of blood T cell repertoires in COVID-19 (dated by TCRdb to 2018 to 2021). About the full investigation: Samples from collaborators originated in the United States, Italy and Spain and spanned both the acute and convalescent phases of COVID-19. Subjects who had been exposed to COVID-19, were actively infected with it, or had recovered from it provided the deeply sampled blood TCRbeta repertoires that made up the dataset. The samples were drawn from the first 160 participants of the ongoing ImmuneRACE study and from 950 to 1,500 subjects provided by 6 global collaborators. A de-identified subject ID, COVID-19 status, age in years and sex were almost always included in the sample metadata. The material from the prospective study consisted of cDNA or gDNA derived from T cells, B-cell-depleted T cells, or PBMCs. The repertoires were released in a freely available public database intended as a resource for research on the immune response to SARS-CoV-2. Where available, HLA class I and class II types were taken from metadata supplied by the sample provider and were not determined by assay-based typing. Overall study outcomes, separate from this receptor: How much clinical and demographic metadata was included differed by source and by participant, and the metadata was provided uncurated.

Whole blood was collected in K2EDTA tubes by collaborating institutions according to the institutions' own protocols. For TCRbeta analysis, collaborators shipped samples in one of three forms: frozen whole blood, isolated PBMCs, or DNA extracted from either of those sample types. TCRbeta CDR3 regions were amplified from genomic DNA using the immunoSEQ Assay, a bias-controlled multiplex PCR. Per the source publication's procedure: The number of nucleated cells in each sample was estimated by amplification of reference gene primers within the assay. To quantify the absolute abundance of each unique TCRbeta CDR3 rearrangement, sequence reads were collapsed and filtered. For each sample, productive Simpson clonality was calculated as the square root of Simpson's diversity index across productive rearrangements. This is the immuneACCESS table as TCRdb keeps it, with only in-frame sequences that have V and J called. A part of the clones is gone; compared with another copy, unresolved V genes explain less than half, and the rest is unexplained. The V and J calls and clone size are taken from that table; D and trimming were inferred from the DNA. The sample table shows some 31,000 clones, and 85% are seen once. The top ten clonotypes cover 7% to 10% of the sample.

This clone was detected only once. Its antigen has not been determined. No quality values exist for individual bases; no much larger clone is one base distant. The CDR1 and CDR2 encoded by the germline V gene (reference sequence) are SGHNT and YYREEE. Including the terminal cysteine and phenylalanine, the CDR3 comprises 15 residues. Only the CDR3 region is kept as DNA, spanning 45 bases read in frame from base 1. At the junction V is shortened by 3 bases and J by 3 bases, with 15 bases in between. The chain links TRBV5-4 with TRBJ1-1, and TRBD1 may be the D gene, going by 6 matching bases. The clonotype originates from a man older than 75 with active COVID-19. The material sequenced was peripheral blood. The CDR3 reads as follows: CASSSTGRKDTEAFF. The nucleotide sequence is given as TGTGCCAGCAGCTCCACAGGGAGAAAGGACACTGAAGCTTTCTTT.